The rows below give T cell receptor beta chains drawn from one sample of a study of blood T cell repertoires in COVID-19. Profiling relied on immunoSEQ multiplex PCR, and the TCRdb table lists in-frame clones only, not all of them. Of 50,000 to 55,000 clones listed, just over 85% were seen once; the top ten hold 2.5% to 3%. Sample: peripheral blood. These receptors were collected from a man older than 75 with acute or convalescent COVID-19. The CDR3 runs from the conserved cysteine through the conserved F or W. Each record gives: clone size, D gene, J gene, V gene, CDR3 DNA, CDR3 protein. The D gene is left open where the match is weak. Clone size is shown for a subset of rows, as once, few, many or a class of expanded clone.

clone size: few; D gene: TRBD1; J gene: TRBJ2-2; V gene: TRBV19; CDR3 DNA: TGTGCCAGTAGTATAACGGGACAGGGAGGGACCGGGGAGCTGTTTTTT; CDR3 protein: CASSITGQGGTGELFF
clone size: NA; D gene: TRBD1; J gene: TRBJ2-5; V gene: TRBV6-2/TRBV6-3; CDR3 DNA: TGTGCCAGCAGCTGGACAGGGTGGGAGACCCAGTACTTC; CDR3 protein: CASSWTGWETQYF
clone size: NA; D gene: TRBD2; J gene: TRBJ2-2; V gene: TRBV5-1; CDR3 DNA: TGCGCCAGCAGCATTAGCGGGGGGGCCCCCGGGGAGCTGTTTTTT; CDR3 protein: CASSISGGAPGELFF
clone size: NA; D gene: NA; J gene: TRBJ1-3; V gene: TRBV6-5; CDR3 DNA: TGTGCCAGCAGTTTGGAGAAAACTGGAAACACCATATATTTT; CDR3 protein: CASSLEKTGNTIYF
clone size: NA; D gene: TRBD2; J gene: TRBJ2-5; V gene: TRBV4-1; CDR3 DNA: TGCGCCAGCAGCCAAGGCTTAGCGGGGGGTAAAGAGACCCAGTACTTC; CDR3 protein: CASSQGLAGGKETQYF
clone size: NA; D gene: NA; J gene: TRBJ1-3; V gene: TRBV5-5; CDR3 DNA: TGTGCCAGCAGCTGGGGCCCTGATGGAAACACCATATATTTT; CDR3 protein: CASSWGPDGNTIYF
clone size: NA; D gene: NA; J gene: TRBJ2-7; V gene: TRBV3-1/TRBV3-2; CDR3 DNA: TGTGCCAGCAGCTCCTCGAGGAGTAGCTACGAGCAGTACTTC; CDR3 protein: CASSSSRSSYEQYF
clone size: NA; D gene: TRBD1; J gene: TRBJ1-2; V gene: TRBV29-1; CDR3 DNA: TGCAGCGTTGATGGAGGGACAGAGAGCTATGGCTACACCTTC; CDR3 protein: CSVDGGTESYGYTF
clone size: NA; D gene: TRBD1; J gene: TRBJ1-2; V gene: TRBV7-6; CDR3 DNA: TGTGCCAGCAGCCCGAGACAGGGGCTGAATGGCTACACCTTC; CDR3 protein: CASSPRQGLNGYTF
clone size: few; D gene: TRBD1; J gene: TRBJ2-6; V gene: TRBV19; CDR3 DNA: TGTGCCAGTAGTATAAGGGGGCATGGGGCCAACGTCCTGACTTTC; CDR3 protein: CASSIRGHGANVLTF
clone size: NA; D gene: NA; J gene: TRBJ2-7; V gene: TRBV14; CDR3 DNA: TGTGCCAGCAGCCACGGTACCGCTATCTACGAGCAGTACTTC; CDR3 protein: CASSHGTAIYEQYF
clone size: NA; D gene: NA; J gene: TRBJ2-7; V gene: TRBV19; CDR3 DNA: TGTGCCAGTAGTACCTCAGGGGTTTGGAACGAGCAGTACTTC; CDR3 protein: CASSTSGVWNEQYF
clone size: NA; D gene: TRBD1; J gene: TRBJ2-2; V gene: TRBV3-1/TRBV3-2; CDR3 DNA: TGTGCCAGCAGCCATCGTCGACAGGGCGGAACCGGGGAGCTGTTTTTT; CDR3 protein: CASSHRRQGGTGELFF
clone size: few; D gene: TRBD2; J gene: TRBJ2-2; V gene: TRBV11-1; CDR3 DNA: TGTGCCAGCAGCCCCTCCGGGGGGGGGACCGGGGAGCTGTTTTTT; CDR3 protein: CASSPSGGGTGELFF
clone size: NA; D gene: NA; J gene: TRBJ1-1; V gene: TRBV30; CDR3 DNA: TGTGCCTGGAGTGCGGGACAAGTGAACACTGAAGCTTTCTTT; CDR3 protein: CAWSAGQVNTEAFF
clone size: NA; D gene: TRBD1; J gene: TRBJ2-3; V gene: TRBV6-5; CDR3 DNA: TGTGCCAGCAGTTACCCATTACAGGGGGCCTACACTACGCAGTATTTT; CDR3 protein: CASSYPLQGAYTTQYF
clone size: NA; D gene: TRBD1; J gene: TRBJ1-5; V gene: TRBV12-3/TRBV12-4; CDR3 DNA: TGTGCCAGCAGGACAGGGAGCAATCAGCCCCAGCATTTT; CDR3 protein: CASRTGSNQPQHF
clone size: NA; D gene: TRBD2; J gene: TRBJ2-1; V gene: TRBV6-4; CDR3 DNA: TGTGCCACCCGTCGGACTAGCGGGGCGGGAGCCTACAATGAGCAGTTCTTC; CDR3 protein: CATRRTSGAGAYNEQFF
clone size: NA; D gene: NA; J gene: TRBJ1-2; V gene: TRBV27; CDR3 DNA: TGTGCCAGCCTTTCTACAGGGACTGGCTACACCTTC; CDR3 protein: CASLSTGTGYTF
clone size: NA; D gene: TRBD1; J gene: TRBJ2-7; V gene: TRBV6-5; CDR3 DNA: TGTGCCAGCACCCGGGGACAGGGGAACTACGAGCAGTACTTC; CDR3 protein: CASTRGQGNYEQYF
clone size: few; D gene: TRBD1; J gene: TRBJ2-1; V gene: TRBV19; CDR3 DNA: TGTGCCAGTAGTCTTACGACAGGGCTGCAGTTCTTC; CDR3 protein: CASSLTTGLQFF
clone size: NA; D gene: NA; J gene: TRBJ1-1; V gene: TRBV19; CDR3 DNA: TGTGCCAGTTTTAGGGGGGGGAGGGCTGAAGCTTTCTTT; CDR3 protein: CASFRGGRAEAFF
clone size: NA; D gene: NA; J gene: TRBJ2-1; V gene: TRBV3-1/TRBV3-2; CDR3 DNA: TGTGCCAGCAGACTGGGACTTAACAATGAGCAGTTCTTC; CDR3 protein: CASRLGLNNEQFF
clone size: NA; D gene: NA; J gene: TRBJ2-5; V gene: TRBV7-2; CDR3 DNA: TGTGCCAGCAGCGGCGGGGTCGGTCTAGCACAGACCCAGTACTTC; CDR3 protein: CASSGGVGLAQTQYF
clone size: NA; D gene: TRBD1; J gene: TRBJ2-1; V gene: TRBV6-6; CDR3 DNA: TGTGCCAGCAGTTACTCGGGACAGTCTTCCAATGAGCAGTTCTTC; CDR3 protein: CASSYSGQSSNEQFF
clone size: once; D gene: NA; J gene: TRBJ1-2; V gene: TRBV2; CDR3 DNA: TGTGCCAGCAGCCAACAGGGCAGGGGTGGCTACACCTTC; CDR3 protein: CASSQQGRGGYTF
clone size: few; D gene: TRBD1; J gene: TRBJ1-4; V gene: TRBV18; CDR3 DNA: TGTGCCAGCTCACGACAGGGGACCTTAACTAATGAAAAACTGTTTTTT; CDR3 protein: CASSRQGTLTNEKLFF
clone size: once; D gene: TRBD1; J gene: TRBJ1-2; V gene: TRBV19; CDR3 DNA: TGTGCCAGTAGGGACCGGACAGGGCACTATGGCTACACCTTC; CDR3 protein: CASRDRTGHYGYTF
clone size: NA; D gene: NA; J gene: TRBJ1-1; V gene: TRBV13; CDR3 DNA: TGTGCCAGCAGCCACCCTGGCGGGAACACTGAAGCTTTCTTT; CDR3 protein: CASSHPGGNTEAFF
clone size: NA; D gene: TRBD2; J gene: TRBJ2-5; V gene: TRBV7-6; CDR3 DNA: TGTGCCAGCAGCTTATATCCTAGCGGGGGGTCCTCAGAGACCCAGTACTTC; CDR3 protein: CASSLYPSGGSSETQYF
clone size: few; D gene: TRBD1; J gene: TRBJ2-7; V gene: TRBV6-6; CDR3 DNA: TGTGCCAGCAGTTACTTAGGACAGGACTACGAGCAGTACTTC; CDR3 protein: CASSYLGQDYEQYF
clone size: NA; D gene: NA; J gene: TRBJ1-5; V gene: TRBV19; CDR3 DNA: TGTGCCAGTAGTATAGGGGGGGAGTGGAATCAGCCCCAGCATTTT; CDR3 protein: CASSIGGEWNQPQHF
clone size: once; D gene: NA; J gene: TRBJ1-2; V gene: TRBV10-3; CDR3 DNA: TGTGCCATCACGGCAGGGGTTAGCTATGGCTACACCTTC; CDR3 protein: CAITAGVSYGYTF
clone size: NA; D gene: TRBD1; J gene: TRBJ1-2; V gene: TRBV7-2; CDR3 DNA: TGTGCCAGCACCGACAGGGTTAACTATGGCTACACCTTC; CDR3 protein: CASTDRVNYGYTF
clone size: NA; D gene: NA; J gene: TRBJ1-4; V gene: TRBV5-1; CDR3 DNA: TGCGCCAGCACCCCCCTCGGGACGGGGGATGAAAAACTGTTTTTT; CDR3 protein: CASTPLGTGDEKLFF
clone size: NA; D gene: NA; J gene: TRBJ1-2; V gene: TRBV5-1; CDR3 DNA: TGCGCCAGCAGCTTGGAGGCAGGCCATGGCTACACCTTC; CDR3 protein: CASSLEAGHGYTF
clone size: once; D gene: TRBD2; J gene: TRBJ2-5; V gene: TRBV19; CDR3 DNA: TGTGCCAGTAGTTTGGGCGGGGGGGCCGTGGAGACCCAGTACTTC; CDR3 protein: CASSLGGGAVETQYF
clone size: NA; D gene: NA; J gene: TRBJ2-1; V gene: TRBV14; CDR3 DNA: TGTGCCAGCAGCCAAGAGAAGGGGAATGAGCAGTTCTTC; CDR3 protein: CASSQEKGNEQFF
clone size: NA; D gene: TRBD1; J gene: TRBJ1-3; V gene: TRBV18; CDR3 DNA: TGTGCCAGCTCACCCGGGACAGGGAGCGACACCATATATTTT; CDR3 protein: CASSPGTGSDTIYF
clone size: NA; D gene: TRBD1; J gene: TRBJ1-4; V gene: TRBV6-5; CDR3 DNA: TGTGCCAGCAGTCTCGGGACAGGGAATGAAAAACTGTTTTTT; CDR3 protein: CASSLGTGNEKLFF
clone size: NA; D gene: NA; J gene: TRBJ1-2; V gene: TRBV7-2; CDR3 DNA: TGTGCCAGCAGCTGGCAGATTGACTATGGCTACACCTTC; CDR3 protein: CASSWQIDYGYTF
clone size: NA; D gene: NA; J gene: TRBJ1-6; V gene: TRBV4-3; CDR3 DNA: TGCGCCAGCAGCCAAGAATGGACAGTGCCTAATTCACCCCTCCACTTT; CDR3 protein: CASSQEWTVPNSPLHF